This T cell receptor beta chain was sequenced for a study of CD8 T cells in ankylosing spondylitis. TCRdb recomputed calls from the 5' RACE reads with MiXCR, one row per CDR3 protein. The data contain roughly 97,000 distinct CDR3 sequences, about 8.3% of them singletons. Trimming left V 6 bases short and J 3 bases short, with 13 bases between. CDR1 and CDR2 from the germline V gene are DFQATT and SNEGSKA (reference sequence). The CDR3 has 13 residues. This clonotype was detected ten times or more. Specimen: blood, either unsorted or a sorted T cell fraction (not recorded which). This sequence joins TRBV20-1 and TRBJ2-3, with D perhaps being TRBD1 or TRBD2 (5 bases each). The TCR comes from a male donor with ankylosing spondylitis or in good health (not recorded which). The CDR3 here is CSAGDGPTDTQYF. DNA of the CDR3: TGCAGTGCAGGGGACGGCCCGACAGATACGCAGTATTTT.